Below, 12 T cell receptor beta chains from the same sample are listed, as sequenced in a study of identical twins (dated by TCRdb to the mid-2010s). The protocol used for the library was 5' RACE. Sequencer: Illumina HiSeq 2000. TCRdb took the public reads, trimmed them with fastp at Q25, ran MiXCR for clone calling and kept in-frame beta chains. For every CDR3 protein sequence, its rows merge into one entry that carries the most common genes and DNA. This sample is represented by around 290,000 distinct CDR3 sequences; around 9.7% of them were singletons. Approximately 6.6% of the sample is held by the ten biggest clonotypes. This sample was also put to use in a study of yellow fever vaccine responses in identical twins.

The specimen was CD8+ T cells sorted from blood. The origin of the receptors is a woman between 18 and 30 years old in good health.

The CDR3: CSARDLRGFTQYF. DNA for the CDR3: TGCAGTGCTAGAGATCTTCGGGGGTTTACGCAGTATTTT. V usage is TRBV20-1 and J usage is TRBJ2-3, with D maybe TRBD2 (6 bases). Trimming pared 0 bases from V and 8 bases from J, leaving 12 bases between. The CDR3 is 13 amino acids. Germline V gene sequence: CDR1 DFQATT, CDR2 SNEGSKA (reference sequence).

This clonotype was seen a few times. DNA for the CDR3: TGTGCCAGCAGCCCGGTTAACACCTACGAGCAGTACTTC. It encodes CASSPVNTYEQYF. This chain uses TRBV16 with TRBJ2-7; D unclear. Deletions cut 4 bases from V and 2 bases from J, with 9 bases between. The length of the CDR3 is 13 residues. Germline CDR1 KGHSY, CDR2 FQNENV.

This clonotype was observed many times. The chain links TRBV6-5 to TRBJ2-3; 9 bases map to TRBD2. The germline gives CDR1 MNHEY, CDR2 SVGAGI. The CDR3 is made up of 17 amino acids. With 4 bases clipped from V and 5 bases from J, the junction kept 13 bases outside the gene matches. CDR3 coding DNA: TGTGCCAGCAGTTCCCTAAGTGCGGGAGGGCCGAAAGATACGCAGTATTTT. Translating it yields CASSSLSAGGPKDTQYF.

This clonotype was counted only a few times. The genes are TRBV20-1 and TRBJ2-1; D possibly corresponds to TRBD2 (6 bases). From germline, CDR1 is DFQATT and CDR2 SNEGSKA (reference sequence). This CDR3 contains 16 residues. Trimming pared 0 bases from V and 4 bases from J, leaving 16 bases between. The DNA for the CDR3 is TGCAGTGCTAGAGATAGCTCGGGACTGCCTTACAATGAGCAGTTCTTC. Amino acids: CSARDSSGLPYNEQFF.

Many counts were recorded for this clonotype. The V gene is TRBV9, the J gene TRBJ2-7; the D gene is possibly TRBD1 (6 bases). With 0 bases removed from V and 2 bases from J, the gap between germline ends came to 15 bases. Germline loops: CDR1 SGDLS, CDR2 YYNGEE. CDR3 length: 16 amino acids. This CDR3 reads CASSVGPGAPTYEQYF. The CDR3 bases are TGTGCCAGCAGCGTAGGTCCAGGGGCTCCCACCTACGAGCAGTACTTC.

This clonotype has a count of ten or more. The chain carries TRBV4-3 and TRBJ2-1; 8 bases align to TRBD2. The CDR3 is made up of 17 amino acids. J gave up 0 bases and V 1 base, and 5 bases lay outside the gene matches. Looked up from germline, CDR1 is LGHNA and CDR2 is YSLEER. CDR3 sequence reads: CASSQAGGLSSYNEQFF. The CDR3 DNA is TGCGCCAGCAGCCAAGCGGGAGGGCTCAGCTCCTACAATGAGCAGTTCTTC.

CDR3 in DNA: TGTGCCAGCAGCTCGTCGGGGGGGAGCAATGAGCAGTTCTTC. Translated: CASSSSGGSNEQFF. The rearrangement links TRBV7-6 to TRBJ2-1; 8 bases align to TRBD2. Looked up from germline, CDR1 is SGHVS and CDR2 is FNYEAQ. The CDR3 contains 14 residues. J lost 6 bases, V lost 4 bases, and 5 bases had no gene match.

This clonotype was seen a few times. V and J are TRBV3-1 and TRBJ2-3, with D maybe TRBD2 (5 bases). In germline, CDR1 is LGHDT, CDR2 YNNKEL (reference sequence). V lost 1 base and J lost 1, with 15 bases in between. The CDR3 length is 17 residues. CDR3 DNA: TGTGCCAGCAGCCAAGGACTAAGGGAGAAGCGCACAGATACGCAGTATTTT. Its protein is CASSQGLREKRTDTQYF.

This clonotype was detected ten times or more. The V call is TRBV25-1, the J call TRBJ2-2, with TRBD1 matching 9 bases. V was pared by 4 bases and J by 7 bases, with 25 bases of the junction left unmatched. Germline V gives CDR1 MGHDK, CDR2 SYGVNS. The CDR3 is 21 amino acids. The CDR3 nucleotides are TGTGCCAGCAGTGTCCCCCGGGACAGGGAGAACAGGGGGATAATACGCGGGGAGCTGTTTTTT. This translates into CASSVPRDRENRGIIRGELFF. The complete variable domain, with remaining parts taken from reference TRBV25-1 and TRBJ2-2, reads EADIYQTPRYLVIGTGKKITLECSQTMGHDKMYWYQQDPGMELHLIHYSYGVNSTEKGDLSSESTVSRIRTEHFPLTLESARPSHTSQYLCASSVPRDRENRGIIRGELFFGEGSRLTVL.

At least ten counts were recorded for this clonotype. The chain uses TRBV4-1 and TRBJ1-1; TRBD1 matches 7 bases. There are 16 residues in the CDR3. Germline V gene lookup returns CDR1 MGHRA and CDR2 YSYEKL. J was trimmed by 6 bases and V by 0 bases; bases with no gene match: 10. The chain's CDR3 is CASSQEEDRVVSEAFF. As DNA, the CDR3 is TGCGCCAGCAGCCAAGAGGAAGACAGGGTGGTCTCTGAAGCTTTCTTT.

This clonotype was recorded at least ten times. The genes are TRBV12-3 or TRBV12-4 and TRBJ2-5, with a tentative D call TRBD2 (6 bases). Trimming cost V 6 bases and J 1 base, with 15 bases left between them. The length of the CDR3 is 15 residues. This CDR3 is CASSPPLAVQETQYF. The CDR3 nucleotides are TGTGCCAGCAGCCCACCATTAGCGGTCCAAGAGACCCAGTACTTC.

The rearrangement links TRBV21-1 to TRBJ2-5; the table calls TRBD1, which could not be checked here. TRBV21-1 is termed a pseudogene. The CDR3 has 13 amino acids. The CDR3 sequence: CASSKRRAETQYF. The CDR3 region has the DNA TGTGCCAGCAGCAAAAGGCGGGCGGAGACCCAGTACTTC.